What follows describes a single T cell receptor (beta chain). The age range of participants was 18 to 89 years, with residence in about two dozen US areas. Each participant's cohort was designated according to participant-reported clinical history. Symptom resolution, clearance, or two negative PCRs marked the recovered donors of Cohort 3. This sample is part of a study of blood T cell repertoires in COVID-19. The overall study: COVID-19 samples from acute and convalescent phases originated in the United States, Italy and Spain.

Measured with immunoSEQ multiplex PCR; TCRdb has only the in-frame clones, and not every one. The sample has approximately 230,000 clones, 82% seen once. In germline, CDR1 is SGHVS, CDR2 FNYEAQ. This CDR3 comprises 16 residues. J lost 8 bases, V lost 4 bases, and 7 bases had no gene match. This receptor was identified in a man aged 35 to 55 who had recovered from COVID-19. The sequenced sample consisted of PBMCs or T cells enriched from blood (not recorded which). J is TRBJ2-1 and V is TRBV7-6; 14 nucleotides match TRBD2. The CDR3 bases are TGTGCCAGCAGCTCTACGGGACTAGCGGGAGTCGATGAGCAGTTCTTC. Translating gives CASSSTGLAGVDEQFF.